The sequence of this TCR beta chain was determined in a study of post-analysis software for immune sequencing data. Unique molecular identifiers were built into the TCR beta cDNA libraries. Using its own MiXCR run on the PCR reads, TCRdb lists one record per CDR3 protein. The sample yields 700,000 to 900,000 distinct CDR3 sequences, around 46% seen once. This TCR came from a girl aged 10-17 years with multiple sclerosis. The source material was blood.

CDR3 nucleotides: TGTGCCAGCAGTTTATCGTGGGAGCAGTACTTC. It specifies CASSLSWEQYF. V gene TRBV12-3 or TRBV12-4 combines with J gene TRBJ2-7; D gene unclear. V gave up 2 bases and J gave up 7 bases, with 6 bases separating them. This CDR3 spans 11 amino acids.